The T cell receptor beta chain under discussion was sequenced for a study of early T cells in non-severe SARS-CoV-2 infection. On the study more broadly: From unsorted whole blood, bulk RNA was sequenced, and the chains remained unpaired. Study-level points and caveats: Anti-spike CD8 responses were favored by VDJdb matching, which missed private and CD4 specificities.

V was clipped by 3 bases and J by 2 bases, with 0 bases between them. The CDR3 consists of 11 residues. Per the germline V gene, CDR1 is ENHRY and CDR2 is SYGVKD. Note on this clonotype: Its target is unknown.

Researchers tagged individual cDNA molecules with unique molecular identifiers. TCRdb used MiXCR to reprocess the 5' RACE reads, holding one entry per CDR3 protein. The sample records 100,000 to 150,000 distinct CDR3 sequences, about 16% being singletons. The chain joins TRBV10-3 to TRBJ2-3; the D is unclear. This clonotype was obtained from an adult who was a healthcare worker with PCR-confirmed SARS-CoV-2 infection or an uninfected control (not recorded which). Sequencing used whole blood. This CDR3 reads CAISDTDTQYF. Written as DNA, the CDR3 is TGTGCCATCAGTGACACAGATACGCAGTATTTT.